This TCR beta chain stems from a study of spatial heterogeneity in lung cancer. Study-level points and caveats: Mutation tallies in tumors tracked expanded intratumoral alpha and beta TCR counts.

By its share, this clonotype is medium-sized. Its antigen is unidentified. TCRdb ran MiXCR on the 5' RACE reads and lists one entry per CDR3 protein. Here the sample spans about 18,000 distinct CDR3 sequences, around 8.1% being singletons. Time point in this sample: sample taken at primary tumor resection. Whole RNA, which was extracted from tumor, nontumor lung tissue or frozen PBMC, was sequenced without any cell sorting. V lost 0 bases and J lost 0; bases outside the gene matches: 7. The V gene's germline CDR1 is SGHKS and CDR2 YYEKEE (reference sequence). CDR3 size: 17 residues. The chain uses TRBV5-5 and TRBJ1-2; 8 bases agree with TRBD1. This TCR derives from a male donor with early-stage non-small cell lung cancer. Sample: lung tumor tissue, taken at surgery. The CDR3 reads CASSLVAGGLSNYGYTF. The CDR3 DNA is TGTGCCAGCAGCTTGGTGGCAGGGGGCCTATCTAACTATGGCTACACCTTC.